These T cell receptor beta chains were read from a single sample in a study of brain T cells in children with intractable seizures. Here immunoSEQ multiplex PCR was the method, and the copy in TCRdb shows in-frame clones only, minus some. This table has roughly 110,000 clones, 90% to 95% appearing once. The sample consisted of peripheral blood, taken at surgery. The receptors here all came from a boy under three years old with hemimegalencephaly and intractable seizures. Both conserved end residues are part of each CDR3. A D gene is named only where the DNA matches it firmly. Clone size is not always given. Where it is, it says once, few, many or a class for expanded clones.

NA TRBJ1-5 14 NA TRBV19 CASSLWDSNQPQHF TGTGCCAGTAGTCTCTGGGATAGCAATCAGCCCCAGCATTTT
NA TRBJ2-7 15 TRBD1 TRBV7-9 CASSPFGDSSYEQYF TGTGCCAGCAGCCCCTTCGGGGACAGCTCCTACGAGCAGTACTTC
NA TRBJ2-1 14 TRBD1 TRBV28 CASSYPQGVNEQFF TGTGCCAGCAGTTACCCGCAGGGGGTTAATGAGCAGTTCTTC
NA TRBJ2-5 12 NA TRBV2 CASRLSRETQYF TGTGCCAGTCGACTGAGCAGAGAGACCCAGTACTTC
NA TRBJ2-1 16 NA TRBV14 CASSQGSDENYNEQFF TGTGCCAGCAGCCAAGGGTCGGACGAGAATTACAATGAGCAGTTCTTC
NA TRBJ2-3 17 NA TRBV15 CATRGGSGEPLTDTQYF TGTGCCACCAGAGGGGGGAGCGGGGAGCCCCTCACAGATACGCAGTATTTT
NA TRBJ2-2 13 NA TRBV2 CARETTNTGELFF TGTGCCCGCGAGACCACGAACACCGGGGAGCTGTTTTTT
NA TRBJ1-1 13 NA TRBV19 CASSIGQNTEAFF TGTGCCAGTAGTATTGGGCAGAACACTGAAGCTTTCTTT
NA TRBJ2-7 17 TRBD2 TRBV4-3 CASSQDLSGRSSYEQYF TGCGCCAGCAGCCAAGATCTAAGCGGGAGGTCCTCCTACGAGCAGTACTTC
NA TRBJ2-7 13 NA TRBV11-2 CASSFTTQWEQYF TGTGCCAGCAGCTTCACTACCCAGTGGGAGCAGTACTTC
NA TRBJ1-6 15 NA TRBV7-9 CASIKIGGGDPPLHF TGTGCCAGCATCAAAATCGGAGGGGGGGATCCACCCCTCCACTTT
NA TRBJ2-1 16 TRBD2 TRBV7-9 CASSPRSGRGGNEQFF TGTGCCAGCAGCCCCAGAAGCGGGAGAGGGGGAAATGAGCAGTTCTTC
NA TRBJ2-7 16 NA TRBV5-3 CARSLDPPGDEDEQYF TGTGCCAGAAGCTTGGACCCCCCAGGGGACGAGGACGAGCAGTACTTC
NA TRBJ1-2 14 NA TRBV6-5 CASSYSEALNGYTF TGTGCCAGCAGTTACTCGGAGGCGTTGAATGGCTACACCTTC
NA TRBJ2-3 12 NA TRBV6-5 CASSPESDTQYF TGTGCCAGCAGTCCGGAATCAGATACGCAGTATTTT
NA TRBJ2-3 12 NA TRBV6-5 CADRSCTDTQYF TGTGCCGACAGGTCTTGCACAGATACGCAGTATTTT
NA TRBJ2-7 12 NA TRBV3-1/TRBV3-2 CASSAARREQYF TGTGCCAGCAGCGCGGCGCGTCGCGAGCAGTACTTC
NA TRBJ2-3 13 NA TRBV6-5 CASRSNPAGPPYF TGTGCCAGCAGGTCGAACCCAGCAGGGCCGCCGTATTTT
once TRBJ2-2 12 NA TRBV6-5 CASSYGTGELFF TGTGCCAGCAGTTACGGCACCGGGGAGCTGTTTTTT
NA TRBJ1-5 19 NA TRBV7-3 CASRQGQNPTHWGNQPQHF TGTGCCAGCCGTCAAGGACAGAACCCAACTCATTGGGGCAATCAGCCCCAGCATTTT
NA TRBJ2-5 16 TRBD2 TRBV6-2/TRBV6-3 CASSLSSGRAEETQYF TGTGCCAGCAGCCTCTCCAGCGGGAGGGCAGAGGAGACCCAGTACTTC
NA TRBJ1-3 14 NA TRBV5-6 CASSQGNSGNTIYF TGTGCCAGCAGTCAGGGGAACTCTGGAAACACCATATATTTT
once TRBJ2-3 19 TRBD2 TRBV28 CASSLPGLAGAPPRDTQYF TGTGCCAGCAGTTTACCCGGACTAGCGGGGGCTCCTCCGAGGGATACGCAGTATTTT
NA TRBJ1-3 19 NA TRBV4-1 CASSQDPATGTAVGNTIYF TGCGCCAGCAGCCAAGATCCAGCGACAGGAACGGCAGTCGGAAACACCATATATTTT
NA TRBJ2-1 14 TRBD1 TRBV7-9 CASRTGQGNNEQFF TGTGCCAGCAGGACGGGACAGGGTAACAATGAGCAGTTCTTC
NA TRBJ2-7 14 NA TRBV28 CASSLPTPSYEQYF TGTGCCAGCAGCTTACCGACACCCAGCTACGAGCAGTACTTC
NA TRBJ2-7 16 NA TRBV14 CASSQDQAVGPYEQYF TGTGCCAGCAGCCAAGATCAAGCGGTTGGTCCCTACGAGCAGTACTTC
NA TRBJ2-5 15 TRBD1 TRBV14 CASSPGMYRGETQYF TGTGCCAGCAGCCCCGGAATGTACAGGGGGGAGACCCAGTACTTC
NA TRBJ2-2 15 TRBD2 TRBV6-5 CATKASGMNTGELFF TGTGCCACCAAGGCTAGCGGGATGAACACCGGGGAGCTGTTTTTT
NA TRBJ2-3 16 TRBD2 TRBV4-1 CASSQLAVPSTDTQYF TGCGCCAGCAGCCAGCTAGCGGTTCCTTCCACAGATACGCAGTATTTT
NA TRBJ1-2 14 NA TRBV7-6 CASSSDSPNYGYTF TGTGCCAGCAGCTCGGACAGCCCTAACTATGGCTACACCTTC
NA TRBJ2-2 15 NA TRBV19 CASSIEGSNTGELFF TGTGCCAGTAGTATAGAGGGTTCGAACACCGGGGAGCTGTTTTTT
NA TRBJ2-7 13 NA TRBV27 CASSLAGSYEQYF TGTGCCAGCAGTTTAGCAGGGTCCTACGAGCAGTACTTC
NA TRBJ2-1 15 NA TRBV5-1 CASSLVDGSYNEQFF TGCGCCAGCAGCTTGGTCGACGGGAGCTACAATGAGCAGTTCTTC
NA TRBJ2-3 16 NA TRBV28 CASSYGWGGNTDTQYF TGTGCCAGCAGCTATGGGTGGGGCGGGAACACAGATACGCAGTATTTT
NA TRBJ2-3 17 TRBD2 TRBV5-1 CASSSRLAGVTTDTQYF TGCGCCAGCAGCTCAAGACTAGCGGGAGTTACCACAGATACGCAGTATTTT
NA TRBJ2-1 16 TRBD2 TRBV5-1 CASSLAASGSNNEQFF TGCGCCAGCAGCTTAGCGGCTAGCGGGAGCAACAATGAGCAGTTCTTC